The rows below give T cell receptor beta chains drawn from one sample of a study of a mutant IDH1 vaccine in newly diagnosed glioma. Their target antigens are unknown. Using immunoSEQ multiplex PCR, the repertoire was profiled, and TCRdb retains in-frame clones only, with some absent. The sample shows tens of thousands of clones, approximately 84% of them seen only once. Sequencing used PBMCs, obtained from a glioma patient whose treatment included an IDH1 peptide vaccine. These receptors were taken from a woman in her twenties or thirties with glioma. Some clones in this sample may be carry-over from other donors' samples. Both conserved end residues are part of each CDR3. The order of the fields is clone size, J gene, D gene, V gene, CDR3 DNA, CDR3 protein. A D gene is named only where the DNA matches it firmly. Size tells how often a clone was seen (once, few, many) or the class of an expanded clone, and some rows leave it out.

clone_size: -; j_call: TRBJ1-1; d_call: TRBD1; v_call: TRBV11-3; cdr3_nt: TGTGCCAGCAGCTTAGGGGTAGGGGGCCCGAACACTGAAGCTTTCTTT; cdr3_aa: CASSLGVGGPNTEAFF
clone_size: -; j_call: TRBJ2-3; d_call: TRBD2; v_call: TRBV7-6; cdr3_nt: TGTGCCAGCAGCGGGAGGGCCAGGATGTCGACAGATACGCAGTATTTT; cdr3_aa: CASSGRARMSTDTQYF
clone_size: once; j_call: TRBJ1-4; d_call: -; v_call: TRBV5-1; cdr3_nt: TGCGCCAGCAGCTTGGGAGGTGATGAAAAACTGTTTTTT; cdr3_aa: CASSLGGDEKLFF
clone_size: -; j_call: TRBJ1-5; d_call: -; v_call: TRBV6-1; cdr3_nt: TGTGCCAGCAGTGAAATTTGGGGGACACCCGGCCATAGCAATCAGCCCCAGCATTTT; cdr3_aa: CASSEIWGTPGHSNQPQHF
clone_size: few; j_call: TRBJ2-3; d_call: TRBD2; v_call: TRBV2; cdr3_nt: TGTGCCAGCGGCGCGGGAGTAGACAATACGCAGTATTTT; cdr3_aa: CASGAGVDNTQYF
clone_size: -; j_call: TRBJ2-5; d_call: TRBD1; v_call: TRBV6-1; cdr3_nt: TGTGCCAGCAGTGCCTGGGACAGGTTACAAGAGACCCAGTACTTC; cdr3_aa: CASSAWDRLQETQYF
clone_size: -; j_call: TRBJ1-1; d_call: -; v_call: TRBV7-9; cdr3_nt: TGTGCCAGCAGCTCAATGGACGGGGGGAACACTGAAGCTTTCTTT; cdr3_aa: CASSSMDGGNTEAFF
clone_size: -; j_call: TRBJ1-4; d_call: -; v_call: TRBV18; cdr3_nt: TGTGCCAGCTCACCAGCGACAGGAGAGGGTGAAAAACTGTTTTTT; cdr3_aa: CASSPATGEGEKLFF
clone_size: -; j_call: TRBJ2-1; d_call: -; v_call: TRBV7-9; cdr3_nt: TGTGCCAGCAGCCCCCCCGGTGAGCAGTTCTTC; cdr3_aa: CASSPPGEQFF
clone_size: -; j_call: TRBJ1-4; d_call: TRBD1; v_call: TRBV5-6; cdr3_nt: TGTGCCAGCAGGGGACAGGGGGATGAAAAACTGTTTTTT; cdr3_aa: CASRGQGDEKLFF
clone_size: -; j_call: TRBJ1-2; d_call: -; v_call: TRBV10-3; cdr3_nt: TGTGCCATCAGTGGCGTAGGGGGGGACGGCTACACCTTC; cdr3_aa: CAISGVGGDGYTF
clone_size: few; j_call: TRBJ1-2; d_call: -; v_call: TRBV2; cdr3_nt: TGTGCCAGCAGTGAAGAAGGCGGGTCTGGCTACACCTTC; cdr3_aa: CASSEEGGSGYTF
clone_size: -; j_call: TRBJ1-1; d_call: -; v_call: TRBV27; cdr3_nt: TGTGCCAGCAGTCTAGGACAGAACACTGAAGCTTTCTTT; cdr3_aa: CASSLGQNTEAFF
clone_size: -; j_call: TRBJ2-1; d_call: -; v_call: TRBV28; cdr3_nt: TGTGCCAGCAGCCCTACAGGGTCCAATGAGCAGTTCTTC; cdr3_aa: CASSPTGSNEQFF
clone_size: few; j_call: TRBJ1-1; d_call: -; v_call: TRBV5-1; cdr3_nt: TGCGCCAGCAGCATGACACCGGCGGGATATGAAGCTTTCTTT; cdr3_aa: CASSMTPAGYEAFF
clone_size: -; j_call: TRBJ2-7; d_call: TRBD1; v_call: TRBV6-1; cdr3_nt: TGTGCCAGCAGTGAAGCAAGGGGGCGGCCTGACAAGTACTTC; cdr3_aa: CASSEARGRPDKYF
clone_size: -; j_call: TRBJ2-7; d_call: TRBD2; v_call: TRBV2; cdr3_nt: TGTGCCAGCAGTGGGGGTAGCGGGAGGGAGAACGAGCAGTACTTC; cdr3_aa: CASSGGSGRENEQYF
clone_size: -; j_call: TRBJ2-3; d_call: -; v_call: TRBV30; cdr3_nt: TGTGCCTGGAGCCCATTCCGGTATACGCAGTATTTT; cdr3_aa: CAWSPFRYTQYF
clone_size: -; j_call: TRBJ2-7; d_call: -; v_call: TRBV5-4; cdr3_nt: TGTGCCAGCAGCTCGAGGCGTGGGGAGCCCTACGAGCAGTACTTC; cdr3_aa: CASSSRRGEPYEQYF
clone_size: -; j_call: TRBJ1-1; d_call: -; v_call: TRBV28; cdr3_nt: TGTGCCAGCAGTCCGGGGACAGAAGCTTTCTTT; cdr3_aa: CASSPGTEAFF
clone_size: -; j_call: TRBJ2-3; d_call: TRBD2; v_call: TRBV19; cdr3_nt: TGTGCCAGTAGTATAGGTAGCGGGACTAAAGATACGCAGTATTTT; cdr3_aa: CASSIGSGTKDTQYF
clone_size: -; j_call: TRBJ2-6; d_call: -; v_call: TRBV5-6; cdr3_nt: TGTGCCAGCAGCCTCTATGTGAGTTTCTCTGGGGCCAACGTCCTGACTTTC; cdr3_aa: CASSLYVSFSGANVLTF
clone_size: -; j_call: TRBJ2-7; d_call: -; v_call: TRBV28; cdr3_nt: TGTGCCAGCAGTTTGTCAGACTACGAGCAGTACTTC; cdr3_aa: CASSLSDYEQYF
clone_size: few; j_call: TRBJ1-1; d_call: -; v_call: TRBV18; cdr3_nt: TGTGCCAGCTCACCCAATTACCAGGGGAACACTGAAGCTTTCTTT; cdr3_aa: CASSPNYQGNTEAFF
clone_size: -; j_call: TRBJ2-3; d_call: TRBD2; v_call: TRBV5-4; cdr3_nt: TGTGCCAGCAGCACACCCTTGTCGCTAGCGGCCCCAGATACGCAGTATTTT; cdr3_aa: CASSTPLSLAAPDTQYF
clone_size: -; j_call: TRBJ1-5; d_call: -; v_call: TRBV4-1; cdr3_nt: TGCGCCAGCAGCCAAGAACAGGGTAATCAGCCCCAGCATTTT; cdr3_aa: CASSQEQGNQPQHF
clone_size: -; j_call: TRBJ1-4; d_call: -; v_call: TRBV9; cdr3_nt: TGTGCCAGCAGCCCCCGGCCCTCGGGTGAAAAACTGTTTTTT; cdr3_aa: CASSPRPSGEKLFF
clone_size: -; j_call: TRBJ2-7; d_call: -; v_call: TRBV11-3; cdr3_nt: TGTGCCAGCAGGCAAAGTCAGGGCGGCTGGTACGAGCAGTACTTC; cdr3_aa: CASRQSQGGWYEQYF
clone_size: once; j_call: TRBJ2-2; d_call: -; v_call: TRBV30; cdr3_nt: TGTGCCTGGAGGGCTGCGGGCCCGAACACCGGGGAGCTGTTTTTT; cdr3_aa: CAWRAAGPNTGELFF
clone_size: -; j_call: TRBJ1-2; d_call: TRBD1; v_call: TRBV13; cdr3_nt: TGTGCCAGCAGAGGGGGCGGCTATGGCTACACCTTC; cdr3_aa: CASRGGGYGYTF
clone_size: -; j_call: TRBJ1-2; d_call: TRBD1; v_call: TRBV5-6; cdr3_nt: TGTGCCAGCAGTTACCCGTTGGACAGGGGGCGGAATGGCTACACCTTC; cdr3_aa: CASSYPLDRGRNGYTF
clone_size: -; j_call: TRBJ1-1; d_call: -; v_call: TRBV4-1; cdr3_nt: TGCGCCAGCAGCCAAGGAGTAGGGGGAGGGTTCCCTGAAGCTTTCTTT; cdr3_aa: CASSQGVGGGFPEAFF
clone_size: -; j_call: TRBJ2-2; d_call: -; v_call: TRBV4-1; cdr3_nt: TGCGCCAGCAGCCAATTCCTCAGTGGGAACACCGGGGAGCTGTTTTTT; cdr3_aa: CASSQFLSGNTGELFF
clone_size: -; j_call: TRBJ2-2; d_call: TRBD2; v_call: TRBV4-1; cdr3_nt: TGCGCCAGCAGCCAAGGCCAGCGGGGGATCGGGGAGCTGTTTTTT; cdr3_aa: CASSQGQRGIGELFF
clone_size: -; j_call: TRBJ2-2; d_call: -; v_call: TRBV6-1; cdr3_nt: TGTGCCAGCAAGTCGACTCAAAACACCGGGGAGCTGTTTTTT; cdr3_aa: CASKSTQNTGELFF
clone_size: few; j_call: TRBJ1-1; d_call: -; v_call: TRBV5-1; cdr3_nt: TGCGCCAGCAGCCCTCTCCCAGGTGGGGGCAACACTGAAGCTTTCTTT; cdr3_aa: CASSPLPGGGNTEAFF
clone_size: -; j_call: TRBJ1-2; d_call: TRBD1; v_call: TRBV2; cdr3_nt: TGTGCCAGCTCCGGACAGGCTAACTATGGCTACACCTTC; cdr3_aa: CASSGQANYGYTF
clone_size: -; j_call: TRBJ2-3; d_call: -; v_call: TRBV6-5; cdr3_nt: TGTGCCAGCAGTTACTCGAAAACCGGCAGAACGCAGTATTTT; cdr3_aa: CASSYSKTGRTQYF
clone_size: -; j_call: TRBJ2-5; d_call: -; v_call: TRBV15; cdr3_nt: TGTGCCACCAGCAGAGATCCAATCCAGCGGGACAGGAGGTACCAAGAGACCCAGTACTTC; cdr3_aa: CATSRDPIQRDRRYQETQYF
clone_size: few; j_call: TRBJ1-1; d_call: -; v_call: TRBV7-2; cdr3_nt: TGTGCCAGCAGCTTAGCTGCGACGGTGAACACTGAAGCTTTCTTT; cdr3_aa: CASSLAATVNTEAFF
clone_size: -; j_call: TRBJ1-1; d_call: -; v_call: TRBV7-8; cdr3_nt: TGTGCCAGCAGCTCAGCGTCGGAAGCTTTCTTT; cdr3_aa: CASSSASEAFF
clone_size: -; j_call: TRBJ2-1; d_call: TRBD2; v_call: TRBV4-2; cdr3_nt: TGTGCCAGCAGCCAAGATAAACGGGAGGGTGTCTACAATGAGCAGTTCTTC; cdr3_aa: CASSQDKREGVYNEQFF
clone_size: -; j_call: TRBJ2-7; d_call: TRBD2; v_call: TRBV10-3; cdr3_nt: TGTGCCATCAGTGGGCGGGAGGGAGGGTACGAGCAGTACTTC; cdr3_aa: CAISGREGGYEQYF
clone_size: -; j_call: TRBJ1-5; d_call: -; v_call: TRBV5-4; cdr3_nt: TGTGCCACCGACAATCAGCCCCAGCATTTT; cdr3_aa: CATDNQPQHF
clone_size: -; j_call: TRBJ2-7; d_call: -; v_call: TRBV7-9; cdr3_nt: TGTGCCAGCAGCTCTGGGGACCTTCCCTACGAGCAGTACTTC; cdr3_aa: CASSSGDLPYEQYF
clone_size: -; j_call: TRBJ1-2; d_call: -; v_call: TRBV29-1; cdr3_nt: TGCAGCGCCGGAGGGGCCTCCTCGGGGTATGGCTACACCTTC; cdr3_aa: CSAGGASSGYGYTF
clone_size: -; j_call: TRBJ1-2; d_call: TRBD1; v_call: TRBV10-3; cdr3_nt: TGTGCCATCACGAAGACAGGGGGCTTCGGCTACACCTTC; cdr3_aa: CAITKTGGFGYTF
clone_size: few; j_call: TRBJ1-1; d_call: -; v_call: TRBV6-6; cdr3_nt: TGTGCAGGGGGGCGATACGACACTGAAGCTTTCTTT; cdr3_aa: CAGGRYDTEAFF
clone_size: -; j_call: TRBJ2-1; d_call: -; v_call: TRBV19; cdr3_nt: TGTGCCAGTAGTATGGGGCTGTCCAATGAGCAGTTCTTC; cdr3_aa: CASSMGLSNEQFF
clone_size: -; j_call: TRBJ2-1; d_call: -; v_call: TRBV11-3; cdr3_nt: TGTGCCAGCAGCTTTACAGACACCTACAATGAGCAGTTCTTC; cdr3_aa: CASSFTDTYNEQFF
clone_size: -; j_call: TRBJ2-2; d_call: -; v_call: TRBV4-2; cdr3_nt: TGTGCCAGCAGCCAAGACTGGCGGGGAAGCGAGAACACCGGGGAGCTGTTTTTT; cdr3_aa: CASSQDWRGSENTGELFF
clone_size: -; j_call: TRBJ2-1; d_call: TRBD1; v_call: TRBV7-9; cdr3_nt: TGTGCCAGCAGCTTAGCGACAGGGTGGGGCAATGAGCAGTTCTTC; cdr3_aa: CASSLATGWGNEQFF
clone_size: -; j_call: TRBJ1-5; d_call: -; v_call: TRBV9; cdr3_nt: TGTGCCAGCAGCGTAGTGAGGGCCGGGAGCAATCAGCCCCAGCATTTT; cdr3_aa: CASSVVRAGSNQPQHF
clone_size: -; j_call: TRBJ1-5; d_call: -; v_call: TRBV27; cdr3_nt: TGTGCCAGCATGGGTTTAGGGGGGAACATTGAGCCCCAGCATTTT; cdr3_aa: CASMGLGGNIEPQHF
clone_size: -; j_call: TRBJ1-2; d_call: -; v_call: TRBV6-6; cdr3_nt: TGTGCCAGCGTTGGCCCAGGAGTCGACCACACCTTC; cdr3_aa: CASVGPGVDHTF
clone_size: -; j_call: TRBJ2-7; d_call: -; v_call: TRBV11-3; cdr3_nt: TGTGCCAGCAGCTGGGGCCCTCGGACGTACGAGCAGTACTTC; cdr3_aa: CASSWGPRTYEQYF
clone_size: -; j_call: TRBJ2-1; d_call: -; v_call: TRBV5-6; cdr3_nt: TGTGCCAGCAGCTTATACCAGAGCTCCTACAATGAGCAGTTCTTC; cdr3_aa: CASSLYQSSYNEQFF
clone_size: -; j_call: TRBJ1-4; d_call: -; v_call: TRBV7-2; cdr3_nt: TGTGCCAGCAGCCCGCGTCAGACCTACGAAAAACTGTTTTTT; cdr3_aa: CASSPRQTYEKLFF